Below, 2 T cell receptor beta chains from the same sample are listed, as sequenced in a study of T cells after yellow fever vaccination. One entry per CDR3 protein, called by TCRdb with MiXCR from the 5' RACE reads. This sample has around 72,000 distinct CDR3 sequences; about 7.3% occur once, and the top ten carry over 25%. The sample here was CD8+ T cells sorted from PBMCs, taken more than 8 days after the first yellow fever vaccination. These receptors originate from a man between 18 and 35 years old who received the YFV17D yellow fever vaccine.

This clonotype was seen repeatedly, ten times or more. The chain joins TRBV5-1 to TRBJ2-7, with a weak D call TRBD1 (6 bases). Germline V gene data show CDR1 as SGHRS and CDR2 as YFSETQ. This CDR3 has 15 amino acids. Trimming left V 0 bases short and J 6 bases short, with 16 bases between. This CDR3 is CASSLAQGLYREQYF. The CDR3 region has the DNA TGCGCCAGCAGCTTGGCACAGGGCCTGTATCGCGAGCAGTACTTC.

This clonotype was counted a few times. The chain is built from TRBV9 and TRBJ2-1; tentative D call: TRBD2 (5 bases). The CDR3 contains 16 residues. V lost 4 bases and J lost 4, with 18 bases in between. CDR1 and CDR2 from the germline V gene are SGDLS and YYNGEE. The CDR3 sequence is CASSKEPGGPYNEQFF. The CDR3, as DNA: TGTGCCAGCAGCAAAGAACCGGGCGGGCCGTACAATGAGCAGTTCTTC.